This T cell receptor (beta chain) is drawn from a study of HIV-infected patients and healthy controls (dated 2014 in TCRdb). The CDR3 covers 15 residues, taking in both the cysteine and the phenylalanine. The read is trimmed to its CDR3 DNA, 45 bases read in frame from base 1. V loses 2 bases at its end and J loses 6 bases; junction bases beyond the gene matches: 8. CDR1 is given as LGHDT and CDR2 as YNNKEL, both from the germline V gene (reference sequence). Notes on this clonotype: Its antigen has not been determined. One base away there is no much larger clone; base qualities are not given.

Library creation used 5' RACE. Sequenced on an Illumina MiSeq. In TCRdb, the public reads were trimmed at Q25 with fastp and aligned with MiXCR, with productive beta chains retained. Rows are combined by CDR3 protein, so each entry shows the most common genes and DNA. The sample yields tens of thousands of distinct CDR3 sequences; 15% to 20% were counted once. The ten largest clones represent about 1.5% of the sample. The sequence derives from a human donor in good health. The sequenced material came from CD4+ T cells from blood. The sequence joins TRBV3-1 to TRBJ1-1; TRBD1 fits 8 bases in the junction. CDR3 protein: CASSQKPGQASEAFF. The nucleotide sequence is TGTGCCAGCAGCCAAAAGCCGGGACAGGCTTCTGAAGCTTTCTTT.